This T cell receptor (beta chain) was captured in a study of T-cell reconstitution after alpha-beta-depleted transplantation in children. Study observations and caveats: Reportedly, only several hundred clones from non-depleted graft cells drove alpha-beta T-cell counts at about two months. Surviving recipient T cells and thymic progenitors underlay high day-60 TCRbeta diversity in some patients.

This clonotype showed up many times. What it binds is unknown. A library of TCRbeta sequences, prepared with unique molecular identifiers, was generated. Each CDR3 protein gets one entry after TCRdb re-called the PCR reads with MiXCR. The table has about 290,000 distinct CDR3 sequences, roughly a tenth seen once. The CDR3 sequence is 15 residues long. Trimming removed 2 bases at V and 0 bases at J, with 12 bases between. Germline V gene lookup returns CDR1 SGHRS and CDR2 YFSETQ. The TCR originated in a boy younger than two with acute myeloid leukemia, due to receive a stem cell transplant. The chain joins TRBV5-1 to TRBJ2-7; D is possibly TRBD1 (8 bases). The source material was PBMCs, sampled before TCRalphabeta/CD19-depleted stem cell transplant. CDR3 sequence reads: CASSFTGGASYEQYF. The CDR3 DNA reads as TGCGCCAGCAGCTTTACAGGGGGGGCCTCCTACGAGCAGTACTTC.